These T cell receptor beta chains were read from a single sample in a study of cytomegalovirus exposure and HLA in healthy donors. Generated by immunoSEQ multiplex PCR, the TCRdb table keeps only in-frame clones and is missing some. The sample holds about 150,000 clones; roughly 84% are singletons and the top ten take 2% to 2.5%. The source material was PBMCs. The receptor set was obtained from a woman aged 18-29 years in good health and CMV-seronegative. CDR3s leave out the opening cysteine and the closing phenylalanine or tryptophan.

V gene,J gene,CDR3 protein
TRBV5-1,TRBJ1-2,ASSLEGTGSYGYT
TRBV27,TRBJ2-3,ASSLNPIASTDTQY
TRBV19,TRBJ2-7,APLTVSYEQY
TRBV5-5,TRBJ1-5,ASSLRQGQGNQPQH
TRBV5-1,TRBJ1-2,ASSFWTGGELVDGYT
TRBV30,TRBJ1-4,AWSVRLGLLF
TRBV5-6,TRBJ1-2,ASSFLGQPLYGYT
TRBV2,TRBJ2-6,ASIDSSGANVLT
TRBV11-3,TRBJ2-7,ASSSRELAGGYEQY
TRBV6-4,TRBJ2-7,ASSPGGRGTYEQY
TRBV7-2,TRBJ2-5,ASSFRRGGETQY
TRBV7-2,TRBJ2-7,ASTRQPAGDEQY